The 27 T cell receptor beta chains below were found in one sample sequenced in a study of radiation and T cells in renal cell carcinoma. Some clones are missing from TCRdb's copy, which holds only in-frame ones; the method was immunoSEQ multiplex PCR. The table records 100,000 to 150,000 clones, 81% of them present only once. Time point specified: blood 2 weeks post-SBRT. Treatment: 15 Gy SBRT to primary tumor, nephrectomy 4 weeks later. The source material was blood, sampled from a patient whose treatment included radiotherapy and nephrectomy. These receptors all stem from a middle-aged man with renal cell carcinoma.

V is TRBV10-1 and J is TRBJ2-1, with TRBD2 identical over 7 bases. V was clipped by 0 bases and J by 7 bases; unmatched bases: 6. Germline assignment: CDR1 WNHNN and CDR2 SYGVQD (reference sequence). CDR3 size: 15 residues. The CDR3 loop reads CASSESAGVANEQFF. The CDR3 DNA reads as TGCGCCAGCAGTGAGTCGGCGGGAGTGGCGAATGAGCAGTTCTTC.

This clone was detected only a few times. The chain is built from TRBV12-5 and TRBJ2-2, with D possibly TRBD1 on 5 matching bases. The germline V gene has CDR1 LGHNT and CDR2 FRNRAP. The CDR3 has 13 amino acids. V lost 1 base, J lost 6 bases, and 6 bases lay in between. The CDR3 spells CASGLEQAGELFF. Written as DNA, the CDR3 is TGTGCTAGTGGTTTGGAACAGGCCGGGGAGCTGTTTTTT.

The gene calls are TRBV7-5 and TRBJ2-7; TRBD1 is taken as the D call from the table, unchecked against the DNA. TRBV7-5 is given as a pseudogene. The CDR3 sequence is 15 residues long. The CDR3, as DNA: TGTGCCAGAAGCCTCCCTTGGGACAGGGGCTACGAGCAGTACTTC. Translated: CARSLPWDRGYEQYF.

This chain links TRBV5-1 with TRBJ2-1; D tentatively reads TRBD1 or TRBD2 (5 bases each). Per the germline V gene, CDR1 is SGHRS and CDR2 is YFSETQ. V lost 3 bases and J lost 8, with 18 bases in between. The CDR3 spans 15 residues. CDR3 sequence reads: CASSSAGGQVDEQFF. The CDR3 DNA is TGCGCCAGCAGCTCAGCTGGGGGTCAAGTTGATGAGCAGTTCTTC.

The CDR3 DNA reads TGTGCCAGCAGTGAAGTTTGGACTTCGGAGACCCAGTACTTC. Its translation: CASSEVWTSETQYF. The rearrangement joins TRBV6-1 to TRBJ2-5; D perhaps matches TRBD2 (5 bases). CDR1 and CDR2 from the germline V gene are MNHNS and SASEGT. This CDR3 has 14 amino acids. V was pared by 1 base and J by 5 bases, with 11 bases between.

The chain recombines TRBV5-1 with TRBJ2-3, with D perhaps assigned TRBD1 or TRBD2 (7 bases each). Germline V CDR1 and CDR2: SGHRS, YFSETQ. Deletions cut 5 bases from V and 14 bases from J, with 24 bases between. The CDR3 spans 14 residues. The DNA for the CDR3 is TGCGCCAGCAGTCTGGACTCCGGGGGGACAGATAGGTATTTT. Its protein product is CASSLDSGGTDRYF.

The rearrangement joins TRBV6-1 to TRBJ1-3; tentatively, D is TRBD1 (6 bases). Germline V gene data show CDR1 as MNHNS and CDR2 as SASEGT. The CDR3 runs 16 residues. The V end was cut by 2 bases, the J end by 0 bases, with 11 bases between. CDR3 DNA: TGTGCCAGCAGTGAATTTGGACAGACCTCTGGAAACACCATATATTTT. Its translation is CASSEFGQTSGNTIYF.

This rearrangement joins TRBV7-9 to TRBJ2-7, with D possibly being TRBD2 (6 bases). Germline values: CDR1 SEHNR, CDR2 FQNEAQ (reference sequence). Trimming shortened V by 5 bases and J by 4 bases, and 15 bases separated the two germline ends. The CDR3 contains 14 residues. In DNA form, the CDR3 reads TGTGCCAGCAGCCCCAGCGGGCTTGGTTACGAGCAGTACTTC. Its protein product is CASSPSGLGYEQYF.

The chain joins TRBV18 to TRBJ2-7; possible D gene TRBD2, 5 bases. Germline assignment: CDR1 KGHSH and CDR2 LQKENI. This CDR3 has 12 residues. V shed 4 bases and J shed 7 bases, with 11 bases lying between them. The CDR3 DNA follows: TGTGCCAGCTCACAGGAGACTATTGAGCAGTACTTC. Protein product: CASSQETIEQYF.

The rearrangement links TRBV7-9 to TRBJ2-1, with D perhaps given as TRBD1 or TRBD2 (5 bases each). The germline V and J ends were trimmed by 0 bases and 7 bases, with 7 bases remaining between them. The CDR3 totals 13 residues. Germline CDR1 is SEHNR and CDR2 is FQNEAQ (reference sequence). CDR3 bases: TGTGCCAGCAGCTTAGCAGGGGAGAATGAGCAGTTCTTC. This gives the protein CASSLAGENEQFF.

This chain connects TRBV9 to TRBJ2-7, with D maybe TRBD2 (6 bases). CDR3 length equals 13 residues. CDR1 and CDR2 (germline): SGDLS, YYNGEE. Trimming took off 3 bases at V and 4 bases at J, with 11 bases between the two ends. In nucleotides, the CDR3 is TGTGCCAGCAGCGGCGGGACGGGTTACGAGCAGTACTTC. Translation: CASSGGTGYEQYF.

J is TRBJ1-5 and V is TRBV6-1; 9 bases are a match to TRBD1. J gave up 6 bases and V 7 bases, and 10 bases lay outside the gene matches. The germline CDR1 and CDR2 sequences are MNHNS and SASEGT. The CDR3 has 15 residues. The CDR3 sequence is CASILTGGIGQPQHF. CDR3 DNA sequence: TGTGCCAGCATCCTGACAGGGGGAATAGGTCAGCCCCAGCATTTT.

The chain uses TRBV5-6 and TRBJ1-1; TRBD1 aligns across 7 bases. The length of the CDR3 is 16 residues. Germline loops: CDR1 SGHDT, CDR2 YYEEEE. Trimming cost V 4 bases and J 0 bases; bases outside gene matches: 9. In DNA form, the CDR3 reads TGTGCCAGCAGCCCGAGACAGGGTCAGGTGAACACTGAAGCTTTCTTT. It specifies CASSPRQGQVNTEAFF.

This chain links TRBV11-2 with TRBJ2-3; D is unresolved. CDR1 is SGHAT and CDR2 is FQNNGV in the germline V gene. This CDR3 spans 13 amino acids. Trimming removed 1 base at V and 6 bases at J, with 8 bases between. In DNA form, the CDR3 reads TGTGCCAGCAGCTTAGTTCAGCGCGATACGCAGTATTTT. Its translation: CASSLVQRDTQYF.

J is TRBJ1-5 and V is TRBV5-8; D is perhaps TRBD1 (5 bases). Germline V gives CDR1 SGHTS, CDR2 YDEGEE. The CDR3 contains 16 residues. Trimming pared 4 bases from V and 4 bases from J, leaving 18 bases between. In nucleotides, the CDR3 is TGTGCCAGCAGCCCGGGGGAGTCTGGGATGAATCAGCCCCAGCATTTT. This translates into CASSPGESGMNQPQHF.

The gene calls are TRBV11-2 and TRBJ2-6; D is unresolved. The V end lost 1 base, the J end lost 1 base, and 8 bases lay between the germline ends. This CDR3 has 16 residues. Germline assignment: CDR1 SGHAT and CDR2 FQNNGV. CDR3 region: CASSLVGGSGANVLTF. The CDR3 coding sequence is TGTGCCAGCAGCTTAGTAGGCGGATCTGGGGCCAACGTCCTGACTTTC.

V is TRBV21-1 and J is TRBJ2-7; TRBD2, as called in the table, went unchecked against the DNA. TRBV21-1 is shown as a pseudogene. CDR3 size: 12 residues. This CDR3 reads CASVFLLREQYF. In nucleotides, the CDR3 is TGTGCCAGCGTCTTTCTCCTTCGGGAGCAGTACTTC.

This chain connects TRBV30 to TRBJ2-1; 7 bases map to TRBD2. Germline CDR1 reads GTSNPN; CDR2 reads SVGIG (reference sequence). V lost 0 bases and J lost 9; bases outside the gene matches: 5. This CDR3 has 13 amino acids. CDR3 amino acids: CAWSVRAGTEQFF. Written as DNA, the CDR3 is TGTGCCTGGAGTGTACGAGCGGGAACTGAGCAGTTCTTC.

V usage is TRBV6-6 and J usage is TRBJ1-4, with unresolved D. Trimming cost V 5 bases and J 2 bases, with 12 bases left between them. Germline V CDR1 and CDR2: MNHNY, SVGAGI (reference sequence). There are 15 residues in the CDR3. The CDR3 sequence is CASSASPATNEKLFF. DNA for the CDR3: TGTGCCAGCAGTGCGAGCCCAGCCACTAATGAAAAACTGTTTTTT.

The rearrangement joins TRBV19 to TRBJ2-1; D gene unclear. Trimming cost V 2 bases and J 6 bases, with 11 bases left between them. Germline lookup yields CDR1 LNHDA and CDR2 SQIVND (reference sequence). This CDR3 has 14 amino acids. This chain's CDR3 is CASSIQGTANEQFF. As DNA, the CDR3 is TGTGCCAGTAGTATACAAGGTACGGCCAATGAGCAGTTCTTC.

This chain's CDR3 is CASEDGGFEKLFF. Written as DNA, the CDR3 is TGTGCCAGCGAGGACGGGGGATTTGAAAAACTGTTTTTT. The rearrangement links TRBV6-1 to TRBJ1-4, with D perhaps TRBD1 (5 bases). Germline V gene sequence: CDR1 MNHNS, CDR2 SASEGT. Deletions cut 8 bases from V and 7 bases from J, with 14 bases between. This CDR3 has 13 residues.

The CDR3 DNA follows: TGCGCCAGCAGCCAGATCCAGGGCTATGAGCAGTTCTTC. Its protein product is CASSQIQGYEQFF. V is TRBV4-1 and J is TRBJ2-1; a weak D match, TRBD1 (5 bases). Trimming cost V 3 bases and J 8 bases, with 11 bases left between them. Per the germline V gene, CDR1 is MGHRA and CDR2 is YSYEKL. This CDR3 contains 13 residues.

This rearrangement joins TRBV4-1 to TRBJ1-4; 7 bases are a match to TRBD1. The junction had 7 bases not matched to a gene; V was cut back by 2 bases and J by 4 bases. From germline, CDR1 is MGHRA and CDR2 YSYEKL. The CDR3 contains 16 residues. CDR3 nucleotides: TGCGCCAGCAGCCAATTCAGGACAGGACTTAATGAAAAACTGTTTTTT. It is translated as CASSQFRTGLNEKLFF.

This clone was counted a few times. The rearrangement uses TRBV7-9 and TRBJ1-5, with D possibly TRBD1 on 5 matching bases. Germline V gene data show CDR1 as SEHNR and CDR2 as FQNEAQ (reference sequence). The CDR3 has 16 residues. Trimming shortened V by 7 bases and J by 2 bases, and 18 bases separated the two germline ends. The CDR3 spells CASTGGAQGGNQPQHF. CDR3 coding DNA: TGTGCCAGCACCGGAGGGGCCCAAGGAGGCAATCAGCCCCAGCATTTT.

The chain carries TRBV15 and TRBJ2-2, with D possibly being TRBD2 (6 bases). Trimming took off 4 bases at V and 6 bases at J, with 12 bases between the two ends. CDR3 length: 14 amino acids. The germline gives CDR1 LNHNV, CDR2 YYDKDF (reference sequence). In nucleotides, the CDR3 is TGTGCCACCAGCACGCAGACTAGTTCCGGGGAGCTGTTTTTT. Its protein is CATSTQTSSGELFF.

The chain is built from TRBV4-3 and TRBJ2-2; no clear D gene. The V gene lost 0 bases and the J gene lost 8 bases, with 10 bases spanning the gap. Germline V lookup: CDR1 LGHNA, CDR2 YSLEER. The CDR3 loop spans 14 amino acids. The CDR3 spells CASSQEIRPGELFF. Written as DNA, the CDR3 is TGCGCCAGCAGCCAAGAAATCAGGCCGGGGGAGCTGTTTTTT.

The chain couples TRBV28 to TRBJ1-2; D is perhaps TRBD1 (5 bases). Germline V CDR1 and CDR2: MDHEN, SYDVKM. The CDR3 consists of 14 residues. Between the trimmed V and J ends, which lost 5 bases and 8 bases, there was a span of 18 bases. CDR3: CASSTENQGGGYTF. DNA of the CDR3: TGTGCCAGCAGTACGGAAAATCAGGGAGGGGGCTACACCTTC.